A selection of T cell receptor beta chains follows, all from one sample in a study of cytomegalovirus exposure and HLA in healthy donors. Using immunoSEQ multiplex PCR, the repertoire was profiled, and TCRdb retains in-frame clones only, with some absent. The sample lists over 100,000 clones; 80% to 85% were seen once. Sample: PBMCs. These receptors were taken from a young woman in good health and CMV-seronegative. Both conserved end residues are part of each CDR3. Each record gives: V gene, J gene, CDR3 protein.

>TRBV5-4|TRBJ2-3
CASSFGAGVGDTQYF
>TRBV5-1|-
CASSKQGGTYEQYF
>TRBV19|TRBJ2-5
CASSPGVETQYF
>TRBV4-1|TRBJ1-5
CASSVPGFQPQHF
>TRBV6-5|TRBJ2-7
CASSPTTGAYYEQYF
>TRBV12-1|TRBJ2-5
CASSLLPRTSGKETQYF
>TRBV5-4|TRBJ1-1
CASSSLETGFGTEAFF
>TRBV4-1|TRBJ1-2
CASSHGAGLNYGYTF
>TRBV7-9|TRBJ1-1
CASTSGTGDNTEAFF
>TRBV2|TRBJ2-6
CASVPGTPGLGANVLTF
>TRBV7-9|TRBJ1-1
CASAGRTSLNTEAFF
>TRBV19|TRBJ1-3
CASSIDSHHSGNTIYF
>TRBV28|TRBJ2-1
CASSLIRLAGGFGDEQFF
>TRBV6-1|TRBJ2-1
CASSAQRGLAGSSYNEQFF
>TRBV5-1|TRBJ1-1
CASSWDSPGTGAFF
>TRBV6-5|TRBJ2-2
CASSLNRVSTGELFF
>TRBV27|TRBJ2-7
CASREIPLREQYF